Here is one T cell receptor (beta chain) with its context. It has no known antigen specificity. The input lacks base qualities; no much larger clone sits a single base away. The collaborating institutions used their own protocols to collect whole blood in K2EDTA tubes. For TCRbeta analysis, collaborators shipped samples in one of three forms: frozen whole blood, isolated PBMCs, or DNA extracted from either of those sample types. The data were taken from a study of blood T cell repertoires in COVID-19 (dated by TCRdb to between 2020 and 2021). Describing the broader study: Samples covering the acute and convalescent phases of COVID-19 were provided by collaborators in the United States, Italy and Spain. Where HLA class I and class II types were available, the types were taken from metadata supplied by the sample provider, not from assay-based typing. The repertoires were released in a freely available public database meant as a resource for research on the immune response to SARS-CoV-2. A de-identified subject ID, COVID-19 status, age in years and sex were almost always included in the sample metadata. Deeply sampled blood TCRbeta repertoires from subjects exposed to, actively infected with, or recovered from COVID-19 were included in the dataset. The material from the prospective study consisted of cDNA or gDNA derived from T cells, B-cell-depleted T cells, or PBMCs. The samples were drawn from two sources: the first 160 participants of the ongoing ImmuneRACE study, and 1,000 to 1,500 subjects contributed by 6 global collaborators.

TCRbeta CDR3 regions were amplified from genomic DNA using the immunoSEQ Assay, a bias-controlled multiplex PCR. The study's own analysis went as follows. The number of nucleated cells in each sample was estimated from the amplification of reference gene primers within the assay. To quantify the absolute abundance of each unique TCRbeta CDR3 rearrangement, sequence reads were collapsed and filtered. For each sample, productive Simpson clonality was calculated as the square root of Simpson's diversity index over productive rearrangements. TCRdb retrieved this table from immuneACCESS and kept in-frame rearrangements only. Not all clones are present; in checked studies, unresolved V genes account for under half, and no reason is known for the remainder. V and J calls and clone size come straight from that table; D and trimming were deduced from the DNA. Within this sample are 65,000 to 75,000 clones, with around 78% of them counted one time only. Of the sample, less than 20% is held by the ten largest clones.

As encoded in the germline V gene, CDR1 is KGHSH while CDR2 is LQKENI. The CDR3 starts with the cysteine, ends with the phenylalanine, and has 14 residues. Only CDR3 DNA is held: 42 bases, read in frame from base 1. V gives up 2 bases and J gives up 5 bases, and the segment between their germline ends measures 12 bases. Paper-wide results and their limitations: The amount of clinical and demographic metadata varied by source and participant and was provided uncurated.

Here the chain combines TRBV18 and TRBJ2-5, with a weak D call of TRBD2 (5 bases match). The origin of this receptor is a human donor in a cohort sampled during active COVID-19. Sample: peripheral blood. The nucleotide sequence reads as follows: TGTGCCAGCTCACCAGTCGGTTCGGGGGAGACCCAGTACTTC. Its product reads: CASSPVGSGETQYF.